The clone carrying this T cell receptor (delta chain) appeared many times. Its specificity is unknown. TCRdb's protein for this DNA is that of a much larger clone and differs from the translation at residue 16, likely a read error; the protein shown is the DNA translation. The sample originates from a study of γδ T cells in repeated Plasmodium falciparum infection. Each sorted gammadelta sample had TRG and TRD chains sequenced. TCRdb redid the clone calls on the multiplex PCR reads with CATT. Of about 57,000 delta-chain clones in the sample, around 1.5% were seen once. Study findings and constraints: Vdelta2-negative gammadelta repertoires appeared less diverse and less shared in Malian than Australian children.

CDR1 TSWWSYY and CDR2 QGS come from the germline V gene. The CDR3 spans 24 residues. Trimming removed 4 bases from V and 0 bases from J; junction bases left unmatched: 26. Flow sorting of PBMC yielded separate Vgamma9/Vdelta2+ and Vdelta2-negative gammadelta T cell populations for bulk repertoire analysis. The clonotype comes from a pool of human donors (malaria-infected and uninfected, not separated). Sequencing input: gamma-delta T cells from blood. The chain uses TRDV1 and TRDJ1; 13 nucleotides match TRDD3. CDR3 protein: CALGAFHPILGDTSSSIYTDKLIF. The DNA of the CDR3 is TGTGCTCTTGGGGCCTTCCATCCCATACTGGGGGATACGTCTTCCTCAATTTACACCGATAAACTCATCTTT.